The 29 T cell receptor beta chains given below trace back to one sample, sequenced in a study of human T cells and chemical hapten exposure. Each CDR3 protein gets one entry after TCRdb re-called the RACE reads with MiXCR. Seen here are 380,000 or so distinct CDR3 sequences, about 5.4% observed once, and the top ten hold roughly 8.2%. Specified time point: pre-sensitization, week 0. Regarding treatment: therapeutic diphenylcyclopropenone sensitization with weekly scalp DPC. The specimen comprised whole blood, sampled in connection with sensitization to the hapten diphenylcyclopropenone (DPC). The receptors were gathered from a woman between 18 and 30 years old with alopecia areata. Some clones in this sample may be carry-over from other donors' samples.

The CDR3 loop is CASSLRTGGETQYF. The CDR3 DNA sequence: TGTGCCAGCAGCTTGCGGACAGGCGGGGAGACCCAGTACTTC. This chain connects TRBV7-9 to TRBJ2-5, with 7 bases fitting TRBD1. The germline V gene encodes CDR1 SEHNR and CDR2 FQNEAQ (reference sequence). V gave up 3 bases and J gave up 5 bases; unmatched junction bases: 6. The CDR3 is 14 amino acids.

The CDR3: CASSSSPRTGKANEQFF. The CDR3 DNA sequence: TGTGCCAGCAGTTCCTCCCCGAGGACAGGGAAGGCCAATGAGCAGTTCTTC. The chain carries TRBV27 and TRBJ2-1; TRBD1 matches at 8 bases. The CDR3 extends over 17 amino acids. The J segment lost 6 bases and the V segment lost 4 bases, leaving 14 bases of the junction unmatched. Germline CDR1 MNHEY, CDR2 SMNVEV (reference sequence).

This clonotype was recorded many times. The chain employs TRBV6-2 or TRBV6-3 and TRBJ1-5; D not resolved. This CDR3 spans 11 amino acids. The V gene lost 6 bases and the J gene lost 6 bases, with 6 bases spanning the gap. CDR1 is MNHEY, CDR2 SVGEGT, per germline. The CDR3 reads CASSWSQPQHF. In DNA form, the CDR3 reads TGTGCCAGCAGCTGGAGTCAGCCCCAGCATTTT.

In this sample, this clonotype turned up many times. The CDR3 spells CAISESMEGAYSGANVLTF. CDR3 bases: TGTGCCATCAGTGAGTCGATGGAGGGGGCTTACTCTGGGGCCAACGTCCTGACTTTC. This chain joins TRBV10-3 and TRBJ2-6; possibly TRBD1 for D (7 bases). The CDR3 consists of 19 residues. V lost 0 bases and J 0 bases, leaving 15 bases between the germline ends. Looked up from germline, CDR1 is ENHRY and CDR2 is SYGVKD.

This clonotype was seen a handful of times. The genes are TRBV20-1 and TRBJ1-5; maybe TRBD1 (5 bases). The V gene lost 0 bases and the J gene lost 2 bases, with 11 bases spanning the gap. Germline CDR1 and CDR2: DFQATT and SNEGSKA (reference sequence). The CDR3 runs to 15 residues. The CDR3 sequence: CSARDLGVGNQPQHF. CDR3 bases: TGCAGTGCTAGAGATCTAGGGGTAGGCAATCAGCCCCAGCATTTT.

This clonotype was recorded a few times. The chain carries TRBV28 and TRBJ1-5; 7 bases line up with TRBD1. The CDR3 extends over 16 amino acids. Germline CDR1 MDHEN, CDR2 SYDVKM. The V and J ends lost 4 bases and 3 bases, in that order; junction bases with no gene match: 9. The CDR3: CASSSRFTGDNQPQHF. In nucleotides, the CDR3 is TGTGCCAGCAGTTCTCGTTTTACAGGGGACAATCAGCCCCAGCATTTT.

Many counts were recorded for this clonotype. CDR3 protein: CASSTQDRGEQYF. The CDR3 DNA is TGTGCCAGCAGCACACAGGACAGGGGTGAGCAGTACTTC. The J gene is TRBJ2-7, the V gene TRBV7-2; TRBD1 matches at 9 bases. Trimming cost V 5 bases and J 7 bases; bases outside gene matches: 6. The CDR3 sequence is 13 residues long. CDR1 is SGHTA and CDR2 is FQGNSA in the germline V gene.

This clonotype came up many times. This chain connects TRBV12-3 or TRBV12-4 to TRBJ2-4; 7 bases are shared with TRBD2. J gave up 1 base and V 6 bases, and 18 bases lay outside the gene matches. This CDR3 spans 19 amino acids. CDR3 DNA: TGTGCCAGCAGAGCTCCCAGGCAGGGTATGGGGGGGGCCAAAAACATTCAGTACTTC. Translating gives CASRAPRQGMGGAKNIQYF.

The V and J genes are TRBV7-9 and TRBJ1-6; possibly TRBD1 for D (5 bases). V was shortened by 8 bases and J by 5 bases, with 13 bases between the two germline ends. CDR1 is SEHNR, CDR2 FQNEAQ, per germline (reference sequence). This CDR3 has 14 amino acids. The CDR3, as DNA: TGTGCCAGCCCGGGGACGGTTAATAATTCACCCCTCCACTTT. Translating gives CASPGTVNNSPLHF.

This clonotype came up many times. The chain has TRBV5-6 and TRBJ2-3; 8 nucleotides match TRBD2. Germline V gene data show CDR1 as SGHDT and CDR2 as YYEEEE. V lost 3 bases to trimming and J lost 10 bases; unmatched junction nucleotides: 19. The CDR3 covers 17 residues. The CDR3 reads CASSSVPGGALFEAQYF. CDR3 nucleotide sequence: TGTGCCAGCAGCTCAGTCCCCGGGGGGGCTTTATTTGAGGCGCAGTATTTT.

As concerns this clonotype: This could be a read error, since a much larger clone is one nucleotide away. The chain is built from TRBV7-2 and TRBJ1-4, with TRBD1 as a possible D gene (6 bases). Germline V gene sequence: CDR1 SGHTA, CDR2 FQGNSA. CDR3 size: 15 residues. The CDR3 is CASSLYRATNENLFF. The CDR3 DNA follows: TGTGCCAGCAGCCTCTACAGGGCAACTAATGAAAATCTGTTTTTT.

This clonotype was counted only a few times. The rearrangement links TRBV6-1 to TRBJ2-7; unclear D gene. The CDR3 has 15 residues. From germline, CDR1 is MNHNS and CDR2 SASEGT. V was cut by 1 base and J by 3 bases, with 13 bases left in between. The CDR3 nucleotides read TGTGCCAGCAGTGAAGGCCCGCAGACAATCTACGAGCAGTACTTC. It specifies CASSEGPQTIYEQYF.

This clonotype was observed many times. The genes are TRBV20-1 and TRBJ2-1; 11 nucleotides align to TRBD2. CDR1 and CDR2 (germline): DFQATT, SNEGSKA (reference sequence). This CDR3 region has 15 residues. J was trimmed by 6 bases and V by 6 bases; bases with no gene match: 10. The CDR3 DNA reads TGCAGTGCAAAGATACTAGCGGGGGATTTCAATGAGCAGTTCTTC. Encoded protein: CSAKILAGDFNEQFF.

This clonotype was counted a few times. V is TRBV27 and J is TRBJ1-2, with a possible D match to TRBD1 (6 bases). This CDR3 has 15 amino acids. Deletions cut 0 bases from V and 5 bases from J, with 13 bases between. Germline CDR1 and CDR2: MNHEY and SMNVEV (reference sequence). The CDR3 coding sequence is TGTGCCAGCAGTTTATCAGGGGACACCCTTTATGGCTACACCTTC. It codes for CASSLSGDTLYGYTF.

This clonotype was observed a few times. The chain recombines TRBV6-5 with TRBJ1-1; D is uncertain. Germline CDR1 MNHEY, CDR2 SVGAGI. V dropped 2 bases and J dropped 3 bases, with 7 bases sitting between them. This CDR3 is built from 13 residues. CDR3 loop: CASSYMGYTEAFF. DNA for the CDR3: TGTGCCAGCAGTTACATGGGATACACTGAAGCTTTCTTT.

In the case of this clonotype: A single base separates this from a much larger clone, so it may be a read error. The rearrangement uses TRBV6-5 and TRBJ2-3; D is ambiguous. V lost 2 bases and J lost 4, with 13 bases in between. There are 15 residues in the CDR3. Germline loops: CDR1 MNHEY, CDR2 SVGAGI. CDR3 residues: CASSYGVISSDTQYF. In nucleotides, the CDR3 is TGTGCCAGCAGTTACGGGGTGATCAGCTCAGATACGCAGTATTTT.

This clonotype has just a few counts. The V gene is TRBV6-5, the J gene TRBJ2-5, with a tentative D call TRBD2 (7 bases). The CDR3 totals 15 residues. Trimming stripped 2 bases from V and 2 bases from J, with 12 bases between. The germline V gene encodes CDR1 MNHEY and CDR2 SVGAGI. CDR3 sequence (DNA): TGTGCCAGCAGTTACGGGCGGGGGCAACAAGAGACCCAGTACTTC. Translation: CASSYGRGQQETQYF.

In its sample, this clonotype was seen a few times. V is TRBV12-3 or TRBV12-4 and J is TRBJ2-7; D is undetermined. V lost 3 bases and J 1 base, leaving 10 bases between the germline ends. This CDR3 spans 14 amino acids. The CDR3 DNA sequence: TGTGCCAGCAGTTTGGCCCGCGGATCCTACGAGCAGTACTTC. It is translated as CASSLARGSYEQYF.

CDR3 sequence reads: CASSNGLAGEPLQETQYF. The CDR3 nucleotides are TGTGCCAGCAGCAACGGGCTAGCGGGGGAGCCCCTCCAAGAGACCCAGTACTTC. This chain uses TRBV6-2 or TRBV6-3 with TRBJ2-5, with 10 bases that match TRBD2. The CDR3 sequence is 18 residues long. The J segment lost 1 base and the V segment lost 6 bases, leaving 14 bases of the junction unmatched. The germline V gene encodes CDR1 MNHEY and CDR2 SVGEGT.

This clonotype appeared many times. The chain employs TRBV28 and TRBJ1-6; 8 bases map to TRBD1. Germline V gives CDR1 MDHEN, CDR2 SYDVKM. This CDR3 comprises 16 residues. The junction had 12 bases not matched to a gene; V was cut back by 3 bases and J by 11 bases. CDR3 DNA sequence: TGTGCCAGCAGTTTGTTTTCTTGGGACAGGAGGCCACCCCTCCACTTT. This sequence encodes CASSLFSWDRRPPLHF. Filled out from reference TRBV28 and TRBJ1-6, the complete variable domain reads DVKVTQSSRYLVKRTGEKVFLECVQDMDHENMFWYRQDPGLGLRLIYFSYDVKMKEKGDIPEGYSVSREKKERFSLILESASTNQTSMYLCASSLFSWDRRPPLHFGNGTRLTVT.

This clonotype has at least ten counts. The rearrangement joins TRBV29-1 to TRBJ2-1; a weak D match, TRBD2 (6 bases). The germline gives CDR1 SQVTM, CDR2 ANQGSEA. The CDR3 sequence is 16 residues long. V lost 1 base and J 2 bases, leaving 15 bases between the germline ends. The CDR3 is CSVEAGSSGAYNEQFF. CDR3 in DNA: TGCAGCGTTGAAGCGGGATCTTCGGGGGCCTACAATGAGCAGTTCTTC.

This clonotype was recorded at least ten times. This chain joins TRBV6-4 and TRBJ2-2, with D uncertain. CDR3 length equals 14 residues. Germline V gene data show CDR1 as MRHNA and CDR2 as SNTAGT. The V and J ends lost 5 bases and 5 bases respectively, with 12 bases between them. DNA of the CDR3: TGTGCCAGCAGTAAAAAAGGAGATACCGGGGAGCTGTTTTTT. This translates into CASSKKGDTGELFF.

The chain recombines TRBV28 with TRBJ1-1, with 9 bases fitting TRBD1. The CDR3 totals 15 residues. Trimming removed 4 bases from V and 5 bases from J; junction bases left unmatched: 8. Per germline, CDR1 MDHEN and CDR2 SYDVKM. The CDR3 nucleotides read TGTGCCAGCAGTTCACAGGGACAGGGTGGAACTGAAGCTTTCTTT. Translating gives CASSSQGQGGTEAFF.

Many counts were recorded for this clonotype. The chain recombines TRBV20-1 with TRBJ2-5; 8 nucleotides line up with TRBD2. V was pared by 7 bases and J by 4 bases, with 8 bases of the junction left unmatched. This CDR3 comprises 13 residues. The V gene's germline CDR1 is DFQATT and CDR2 SNEGSKA (reference sequence). DNA for the CDR3: TGCAGTGACGGGGGGGCCGGGCGAGAGACCCAGTACTTC. Protein: CSDGGAGRETQYF.

This clonotype has only a few counts. The rearrangement uses TRBV18 and TRBJ1-2, with unresolved D. The ends were cut back, 0 bases at V and 4 bases at J, with 12 bases in the middle. CDR1 and CDR2 from the germline V gene are KGHSH and LQKENI. This CDR3 contains 15 residues. CDR3: CASSPPSAGPYGYTF. The CDR3 nucleotides are TGTGCCAGCTCACCACCCTCCGCAGGTCCCTATGGCTACACCTTC.

This clonotype appeared many times. The CDR3 sequence is CASSQVADLNSPLHF. The CDR3, as DNA: TGCGCCAGCAGCCAAGTGGCCGATCTTAATTCACCCCTCCACTTT. The chain couples TRBV4-3 to TRBJ1-6; D is unclear. V was pared by 1 base and J by 6 bases, with 10 bases between. Germline V gives CDR1 LGHNA, CDR2 YSLEER. The CDR3 is made up of 15 amino acids.

This clonotype came up a few times. The chain couples TRBV9 to TRBJ1-1; 8 bases map to TRBD1. In germline, CDR1 is SGDLS, CDR2 YYNGEE. J gave up 4 bases and V 3 bases, and 2 bases lay outside the gene matches. The CDR3 is 13 residues long. Here the CDR3 DNA reads TGTGCCAGCAGCGCAGGGGGCATCACTGAAGCTTTCTTT. This translates into CASSAGGITEAFF.

The chain has TRBV29-1 and TRBJ2-1; TRBD2 agrees at 9 bases. Per the germline V gene, CDR1 is SQVTM and CDR2 is ANQGSEA. The CDR3 is made up of 12 amino acids. The CDR3 sequence is CVRGGAYNEQFF. In DNA, the CDR3 is TGCGTGCGCGGGGGGGCGTACAATGAGCAGTTCTTC.

In DNA, the CDR3 is TGTGCCAGCAGCCAAGAAAGTGAGAACTATAATTCACCCCTCCACTTT. It codes for CASSQESENYNSPLHF. The chain employs TRBV4-2 and TRBJ1-6, with no clear D. Germline V lookup: CDR1 LGHNA, CDR2 YNFKEQ. Trimming took 0 bases from V and 3 from J, leaving 9 bases between them. The CDR3 is 16 amino acids.